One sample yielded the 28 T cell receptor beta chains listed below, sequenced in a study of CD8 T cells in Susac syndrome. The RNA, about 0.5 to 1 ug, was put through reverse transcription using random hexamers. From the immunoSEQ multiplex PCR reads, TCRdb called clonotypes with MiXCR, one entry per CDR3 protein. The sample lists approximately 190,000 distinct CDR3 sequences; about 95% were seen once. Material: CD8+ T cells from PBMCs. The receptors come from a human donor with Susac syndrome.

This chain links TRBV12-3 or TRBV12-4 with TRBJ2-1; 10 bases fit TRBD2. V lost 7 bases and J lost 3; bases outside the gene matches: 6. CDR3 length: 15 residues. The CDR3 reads CASTLGLAVYNEQFF. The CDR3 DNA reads TGTGCCAGCACCCTAGGACTAGCGGTCTACAATGAGCAGTTCTTC.

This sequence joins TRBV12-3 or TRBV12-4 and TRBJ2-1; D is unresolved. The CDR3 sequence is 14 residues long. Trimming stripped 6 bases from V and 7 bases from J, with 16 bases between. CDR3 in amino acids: CASSPGSKVNEQFF. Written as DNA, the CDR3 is TGTGCCAGCAGCCCCGGCAGTAAAGTAAATGAGCAGTTCTTC.

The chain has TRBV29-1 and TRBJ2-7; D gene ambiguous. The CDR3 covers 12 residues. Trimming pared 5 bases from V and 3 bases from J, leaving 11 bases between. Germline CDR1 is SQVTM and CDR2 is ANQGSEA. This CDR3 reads CSVNDNYYEQYF. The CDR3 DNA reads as TGCAGCGTTAACGACAACTACTACGAGCAGTACTTC.

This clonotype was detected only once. The CDR3 is CASSYSAGGGETQYF. In DNA, the CDR3 is TGTGCCAGCAGTTACTCGGCAGGGGGAGGAGAGACCCAGTACTTC. V is TRBV6-5 and J is TRBJ2-5, with D maybe TRBD1 (7 bases). The V end was cut by 0 bases, the J end by 4 bases, with 12 bases between. This CDR3 is built from 15 residues. From germline, CDR1 is MNHEY and CDR2 SVGAGI.

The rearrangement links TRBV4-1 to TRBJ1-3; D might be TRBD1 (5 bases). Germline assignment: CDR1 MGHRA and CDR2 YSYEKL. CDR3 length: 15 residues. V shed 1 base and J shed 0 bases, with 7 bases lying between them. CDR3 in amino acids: CASSQGDSSGNTIYF. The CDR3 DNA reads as TGCGCCAGCAGCCAAGGCGACAGCTCTGGAAACACCATATATTTT.

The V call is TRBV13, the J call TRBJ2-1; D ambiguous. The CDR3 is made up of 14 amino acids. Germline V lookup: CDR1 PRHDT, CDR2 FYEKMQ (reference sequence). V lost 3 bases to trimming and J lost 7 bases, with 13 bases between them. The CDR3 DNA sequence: TGTGCCAGCAGCTTTAGGAGCGTTGGGAATGAGCAGTTCTTC. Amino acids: CASSFRSVGNEQFF.

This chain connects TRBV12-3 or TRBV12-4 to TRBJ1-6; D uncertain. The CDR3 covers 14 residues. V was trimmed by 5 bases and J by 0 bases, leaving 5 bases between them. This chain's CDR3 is CASSQSSYNSPLHF. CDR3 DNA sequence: TGTGCCAGCAGTCAAAGCTCCTATAATTCACCCCTCCACTTT.

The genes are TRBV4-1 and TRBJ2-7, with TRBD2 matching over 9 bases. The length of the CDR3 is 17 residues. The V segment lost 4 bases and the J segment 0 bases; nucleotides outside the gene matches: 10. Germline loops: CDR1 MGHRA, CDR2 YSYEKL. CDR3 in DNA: TGCGCCAGCAGCCGCTCCCTGAGTAGCGGGAGCTCCTACGAGCAGTACTTC. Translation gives CASSRSLSSGSSYEQYF.

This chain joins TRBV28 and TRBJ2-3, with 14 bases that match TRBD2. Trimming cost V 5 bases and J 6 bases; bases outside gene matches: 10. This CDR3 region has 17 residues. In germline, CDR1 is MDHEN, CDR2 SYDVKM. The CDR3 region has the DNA TGTGCCAGCAGTCCAAAGGGGGGACTAGCGGGAGCCGATACGCAGTATTTT. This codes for CASSPKGGLAGADTQYF.

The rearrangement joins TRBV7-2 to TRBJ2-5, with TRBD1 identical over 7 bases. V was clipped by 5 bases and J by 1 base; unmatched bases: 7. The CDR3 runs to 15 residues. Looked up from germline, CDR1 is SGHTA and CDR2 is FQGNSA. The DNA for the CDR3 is TGTGCCAGCAGCGGTACCGGGACAGCCCAAGAGACCCAGTACTTC. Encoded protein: CASSGTGTAQETQYF.

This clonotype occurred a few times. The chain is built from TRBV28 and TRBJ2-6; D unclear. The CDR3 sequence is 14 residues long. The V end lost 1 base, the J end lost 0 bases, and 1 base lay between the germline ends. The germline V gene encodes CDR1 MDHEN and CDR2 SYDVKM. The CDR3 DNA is TGTGCCAGCAGTTTATACTCTGGGGCCAACGTCCTGACTTTC. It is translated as CASSLYSGANVLTF.

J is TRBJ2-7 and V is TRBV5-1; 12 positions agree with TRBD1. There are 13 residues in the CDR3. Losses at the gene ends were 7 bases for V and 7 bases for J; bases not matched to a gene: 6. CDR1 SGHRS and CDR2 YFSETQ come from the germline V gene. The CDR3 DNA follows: TGCGCCAGCTGGGGACAGGGGGCCGATGAGCAGTACTTC. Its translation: CASWGQGADEQYF.

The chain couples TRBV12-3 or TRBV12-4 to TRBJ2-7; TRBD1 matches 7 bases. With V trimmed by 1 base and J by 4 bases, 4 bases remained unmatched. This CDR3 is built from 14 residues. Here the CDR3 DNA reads TGTGCCAGCAGTTTAGGACAGGGATGGTACGAGCAGTACTTC. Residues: CASSLGQGWYEQYF.

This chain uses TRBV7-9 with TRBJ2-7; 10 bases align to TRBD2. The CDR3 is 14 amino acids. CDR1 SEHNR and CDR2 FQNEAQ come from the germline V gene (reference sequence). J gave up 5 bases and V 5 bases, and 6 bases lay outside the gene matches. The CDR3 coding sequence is TGTGCCAGCAGCGAGGGACTAGCGATCAACGAGCAGTACTTC. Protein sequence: CASSEGLAINEQYF.

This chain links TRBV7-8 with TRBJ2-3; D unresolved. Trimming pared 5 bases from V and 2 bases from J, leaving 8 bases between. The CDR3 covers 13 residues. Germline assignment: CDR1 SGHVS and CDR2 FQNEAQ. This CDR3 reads CASSDPPTDTQYF. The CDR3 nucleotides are TGTGCCAGCAGCGACCCCCCCACAGATACGCAGTATTTT.

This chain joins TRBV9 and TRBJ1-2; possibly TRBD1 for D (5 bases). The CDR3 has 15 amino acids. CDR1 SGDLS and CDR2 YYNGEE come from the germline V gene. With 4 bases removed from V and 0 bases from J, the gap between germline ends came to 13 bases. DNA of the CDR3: TGTGCCAGCAGCCCTCAGGACAACGCTAACTATGGCTACACCTTC. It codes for CASSPQDNANYGYTF.

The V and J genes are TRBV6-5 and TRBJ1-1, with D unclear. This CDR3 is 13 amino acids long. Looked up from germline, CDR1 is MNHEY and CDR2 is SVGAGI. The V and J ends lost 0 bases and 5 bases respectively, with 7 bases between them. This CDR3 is CASSYSIGTEAFF. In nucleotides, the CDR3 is TGTGCCAGCAGTTACTCGATAGGAACTGAAGCTTTCTTT.

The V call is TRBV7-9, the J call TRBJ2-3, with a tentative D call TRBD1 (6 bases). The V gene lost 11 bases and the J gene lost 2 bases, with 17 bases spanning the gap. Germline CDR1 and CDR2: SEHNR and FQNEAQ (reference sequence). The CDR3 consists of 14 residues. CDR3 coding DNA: TGTGCCGGACCCCGGGACACCAACACAGATACGCAGTATTTT. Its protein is CAGPRDTNTDTQYF.

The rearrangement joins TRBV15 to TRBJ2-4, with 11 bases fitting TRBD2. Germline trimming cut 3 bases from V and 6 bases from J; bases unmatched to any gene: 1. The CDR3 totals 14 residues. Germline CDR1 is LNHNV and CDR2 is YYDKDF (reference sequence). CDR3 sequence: CATSSGTSGNIQYF. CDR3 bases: TGTGCCACCAGCAGCGGGACTAGCGGAAACATTCAGTACTTC. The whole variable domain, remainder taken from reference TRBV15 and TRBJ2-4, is DAMVIQNPRYQVTQFGKPVTLSCSQTLNHNVMYWYQQKSSQAPKLLFHYYDKDFNNEADTPDNFQSRRPNTSFCFLDIRSPGLGDTAMYLCATSSGTSGNIQYFGAGTRLSVL.

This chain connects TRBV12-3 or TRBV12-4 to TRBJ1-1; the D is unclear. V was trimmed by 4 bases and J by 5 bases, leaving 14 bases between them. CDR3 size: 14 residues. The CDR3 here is CASSSSDANTEAFF. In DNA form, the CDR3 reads TGTGCCAGCAGTTCGTCGGATGCGAATACTGAAGCTTTCTTT.

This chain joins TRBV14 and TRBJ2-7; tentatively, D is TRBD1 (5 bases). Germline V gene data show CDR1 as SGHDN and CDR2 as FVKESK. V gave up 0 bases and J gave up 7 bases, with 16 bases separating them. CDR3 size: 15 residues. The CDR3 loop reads CASSQDPWGPWEQYF. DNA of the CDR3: TGTGCCAGCAGCCAAGATCCCTGGGGCCCTTGGGAGCAGTACTTC.

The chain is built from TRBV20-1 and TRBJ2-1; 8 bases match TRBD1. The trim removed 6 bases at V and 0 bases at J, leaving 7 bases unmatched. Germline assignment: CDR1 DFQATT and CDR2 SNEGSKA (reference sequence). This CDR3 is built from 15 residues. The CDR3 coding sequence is TGCAGTGCGCGGGACAGGCTAAGCTCCTACAATGAGCAGTTCTTC. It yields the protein CSARDRLSSYNEQFF.

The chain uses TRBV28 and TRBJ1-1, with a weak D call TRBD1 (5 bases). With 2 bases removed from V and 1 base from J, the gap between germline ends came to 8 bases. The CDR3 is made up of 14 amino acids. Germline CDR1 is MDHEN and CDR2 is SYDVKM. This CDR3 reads CASSLTRENTEAFF. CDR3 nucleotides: TGTGCCAGCAGTTTAACCAGGGAGAACACTGAAGCTTTCTTT.

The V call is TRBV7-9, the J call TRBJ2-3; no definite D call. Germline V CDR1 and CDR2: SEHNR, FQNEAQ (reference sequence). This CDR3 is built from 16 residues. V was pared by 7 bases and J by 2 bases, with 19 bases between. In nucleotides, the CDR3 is TGTGCCAGCACCCCAAAAATTCCGTCACTCACAGATACGCAGTATTTT. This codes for CASTPKIPSLTDTQYF.

Here the CDR3 reads CASSFVPTDTQYF. The CDR3 nucleotides read TGTGCCAGCAGTTTTGTCCCCACAGATACGCAGTATTTT. The chain carries TRBV12-3 or TRBV12-4 and TRBJ2-3, with D uncertain. The CDR3 has 13 amino acids. Trimming shortened V by 3 bases and J by 2 bases, and 6 bases separated the two germline ends.

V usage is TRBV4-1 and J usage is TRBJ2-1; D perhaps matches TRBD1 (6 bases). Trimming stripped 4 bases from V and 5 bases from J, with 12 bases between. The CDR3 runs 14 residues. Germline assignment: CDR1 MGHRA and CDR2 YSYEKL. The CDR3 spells CASSRTDYNNEQFF. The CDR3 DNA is TGCGCCAGCAGCCGGACAGATTATAACAATGAGCAGTTCTTC.

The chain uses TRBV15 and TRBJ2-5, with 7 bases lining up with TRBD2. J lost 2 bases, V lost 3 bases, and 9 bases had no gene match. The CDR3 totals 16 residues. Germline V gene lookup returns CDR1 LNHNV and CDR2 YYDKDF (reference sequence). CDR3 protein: CATSSPGTNFQETQYF. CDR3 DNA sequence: TGTGCCACCAGCAGCCCCGGGACTAACTTTCAAGAGACCCAGTACTTC.

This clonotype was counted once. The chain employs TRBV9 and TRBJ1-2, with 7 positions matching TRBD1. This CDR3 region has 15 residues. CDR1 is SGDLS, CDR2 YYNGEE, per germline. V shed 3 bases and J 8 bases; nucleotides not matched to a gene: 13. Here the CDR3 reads CASSGVAESRGGYTF. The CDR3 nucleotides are TGTGCCAGCAGCGGCGTGGCGGAGTCCAGGGGGGGCTACACCTTC. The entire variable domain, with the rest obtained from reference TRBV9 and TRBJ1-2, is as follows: DSGVTQTPKHLITATGQRVTLRCSPRSGDLSVYWYQQSLDQGLQFLIQYYNGEERAKGNILERFSAQQFPDLHSELNLSSLELGDSALYFCASSGVAESRGGYTFGSGTRLTVV.